What follows are 21 T cell receptor beta chains derived from one specimen sequenced in a study of blood T cell repertoires in COVID-19. Clones were sequenced by immunoSEQ multiplex PCR, and TCRdb holds only the in-frame ones, with some missing. The sample lists approximately 210,000 clones; approximately 82% were seen once. Source material: peripheral blood. These receptors were obtained from a woman older than 75 with acute or convalescent COVID-19.

The J gene is TRBJ2-1, the V gene TRBV14; 8 positions match TRBD1. V lost 4 bases and J lost 13; bases outside the gene matches: 6. Germline CDR1 SGHDN, CDR2 FVKESK. This CDR3 is built from 12 residues. In nucleotides, the CDR3 is TGTGCCAGCAGCCCCGACAGGGGCCCCCAGTTCTTC. Encoded protein: CASSPDRGPQFF.

In this sample, this clone turned up a few times. The chain employs TRBV5-1 and TRBJ2-1, with a tentative D call TRBD2 (6 bases). V dropped 4 bases and J dropped 10 bases, with 18 bases sitting between them. The CDR3 covers 14 residues. Looked up from germline, CDR1 is SGHRS and CDR2 is YFSETQ. CDR3 loop: CASSLEGAVREQFF. Written as DNA, the CDR3 is TGCGCCAGCAGCCTGGAGGGAGCGGTCCGGGAGCAGTTCTTC.

The chain couples TRBV5-4 to TRBJ2-1; D may be TRBD2 (5 bases). Germline assignment: CDR1 SGHNT and CDR2 YYREEE (reference sequence). The CDR3 is made up of 14 amino acids. V gave up 6 bases and J gave up 3 bases, with 13 bases separating them. CDR3 sequence reads: CASTLRGGYNEQFF. The CDR3 nucleotides read TGTGCCAGCACCCTCCGGGGTGGCTACAATGAGCAGTTCTTC.

The gene calls are TRBV4-2 and TRBJ2-3; 8 nucleotides align to TRBD1. Germline CDR1 is LGHNA and CDR2 is YNFKEQ. Germline trimming cut 0 bases from V and 4 bases from J; bases unmatched to any gene: 6. The CDR3 is 16 amino acids. The CDR3 here is CASSQEWTGSSDTQYF. As DNA, the CDR3 is TGTGCCAGCAGCCAAGAGTGGACAGGGTCCTCAGATACGCAGTATTTT.

In nucleotides, the CDR3 is TGTGCCAGCAGCCTCCAGGGTGGCGGGGAGCTGTTTTTT. Protein product: CASSLQGGGELFF. The chain links TRBV6-1 to TRBJ2-2; tentative D call: TRBD1 (5 bases). Trimming left V 6 bases short and J 7 bases short, with 12 bases between. Looked up from germline, CDR1 is MNHNS and CDR2 is SASEGT. The CDR3 has 13 amino acids.

In this sample, this clone turned up once. V and J are TRBV7-9 and TRBJ1-1, with a possible D match to TRBD1 (5 bases). Germline loops: CDR1 SEHNR, CDR2 FQNEAQ (reference sequence). The CDR3 has 14 residues. Trimming took 3 bases from V and 5 from J, leaving 13 bases between them. CDR3 region: CASSFDSEGTEAFF. CDR3 coding DNA: TGTGCCAGCAGCTTCGACTCGGAGGGGACTGAAGCTTTCTTT.

V usage is TRBV5-4 and J usage is TRBJ2-7, with 11 positions matching TRBD1. The CDR3 runs to 16 residues. The V segment lost 4 bases and the J segment 5 bases; nucleotides outside the gene matches: 11. Germline V gene sequence: CDR1 SGHNT, CDR2 YYREEE (reference sequence). The CDR3 is CASSRPRTGGTDEQYF. The CDR3 DNA sequence: TGTGCCAGCAGCCGACCAAGGACAGGGGGCACGGACGAGCAGTACTTC. Variable domain in full (rest from reference TRBV5-4 and TRBJ2-7): ETGVTQSPTHLIKTRGQQVTLRCSSQSGHNTVSWYQQALGQGPQFIFQYYREEENGRGNFPPRFSGLQFPNYSSELNVNALELDDSALYLCASSRPRTGGTDEQYFGPGTRLTVT.

The chain links TRBV7-3 to TRBJ1-5; weak D call: TRBD1 (5 bases). The V end lost 5 bases, the J end lost 3 bases, and 11 bases lay between the germline ends. This CDR3 is built from 14 residues. CDR1 and CDR2 (germline): SGHTA, FQGTGA. CDR3 protein: CASSKTGPNQPQHF. CDR3 coding DNA: TGTGCCAGCAGCAAAACAGGACCCAATCAGCCCCAGCATTTT.

This chain links TRBV19 with TRBJ1-2; D is undetermined. The CDR3 totals 17 residues. V was pared by 3 bases and J by 8 bases, with 25 bases between. CDR1 is LNHDA and CDR2 is SQIVND in the germline V gene (reference sequence). CDR3 sequence: CASSIRGGQPLTKGYTF. In DNA form, the CDR3 reads TGTGCCAGTAGTATCCGGGGAGGGCAGCCGCTAACTAAAGGCTACACCTTC.

This chain links TRBV6-2 or TRBV6-3 with TRBJ2-7; the D gene is possibly TRBD1 (6 bases). CDR1 is MNHEY and CDR2 is SVGEGT in the germline V gene. The CDR3 covers 14 residues. V lost 2 bases and J 7 bases, leaving 15 bases between the germline ends. This chain's CDR3 is CASSYGTGRSEQYF. DNA of the CDR3: TGTGCCAGCAGTTACGGTACAGGGAGAAGTGAGCAGTACTTC.

This clone was detected once. The chain uses TRBV25-1 and TRBJ2-5; 9 positions agree with TRBD1. The ends lost 3 bases at V and 5 bases at J; junction bases unmatched: 10. Germline V CDR1 and CDR2: MGHDK, SYGVNS. There are 16 residues in the CDR3. CDR3: CASSDPGQGVAETQYF. As DNA, the CDR3 is TGTGCCAGCAGTGATCCGGGACAGGGTGTGGCGGAGACCCAGTACTTC.

This clone was seen only a few times. The gene calls are TRBV24-1 and TRBJ1-2; D call uncertain. CDR1 is KGHDR, CDR2 SFDVKD, per germline. This CDR3 has 12 residues. V gave up 4 bases and J gave up 8 bases, with 10 bases separating them. The CDR3 region has the DNA TGTGCCACCAGTGACGGAGTTTGGGGCTACACCTTC. It yields the protein CATSDGVWGYTF.

This clone showed up just once. The V and J genes are TRBV5-1 and TRBJ1-4; 9 bases map to TRBD1. Germline V gene data show CDR1 as SGHRS and CDR2 as YFSETQ. The CDR3 is 15 residues long. The ends lost 4 bases at V and 7 bases at J; junction bases unmatched: 8. The CDR3 DNA reads as TGCGCCAGCAGCCTACAGGGGGCGGCCGGTGAAAAACTGTTTTTT. It translates to CASSLQGAAGEKLFF.

The V gene is TRBV24-1, the J gene TRBJ2-5; 7 positions match TRBD1. The CDR3 extends over 14 amino acids. Germline trimming cut 3 bases from V and 7 bases from J; bases unmatched to any gene: 7. Germline loops: CDR1 KGHDR, CDR2 SFDVKD. The chain's CDR3 is CATSDLQGPGTQYF. The CDR3 DNA reads as TGTGCCACCAGTGATCTACAGGGGCCGGGGACCCAGTACTTC.

A word on this clone: Other DNA variants within this sample encode the same CDR3. This chain uses TRBV28 with TRBJ2-7; no clear D. Per the germline V gene, CDR1 is MDHEN and CDR2 is SYDVKM. The CDR3 has 13 residues. V was cut by 6 bases and J by 3 bases, with 12 bases left in between. The DNA of the CDR3 is TGTGCCAGCAGCCTCCCGGGTGGCTACGAGCAGTACTTC. Encoded protein: CASSLPGGYEQYF.

V gene TRBV29-1 combines with J gene TRBJ1-2, with 7 bases matching TRBD1. The CDR3 length is 12 residues. Germline CDR1 is SQVTM and CDR2 is ANQGSEA. V gave up 6 bases and J gave up 2 bases; unmatched junction bases: 3. CDR3 residues: CSVDRENYGYTF. The DNA for the CDR3 is TGCAGCGTAGACAGGGAGAACTATGGCTACACCTTC.

The table lists this clone with a few counts. J is TRBJ1-2 and V is TRBV6-5; 7 bases are shared with TRBD1. CDR1 is MNHEY, CDR2 SVGAGI, per germline. V gave up 2 bases and J gave up 7 bases; unmatched junction bases: 7. CDR3 length equals 14 residues. The CDR3 spells CASSYIKTGSGYTF. The CDR3 DNA reads TGTGCCAGCAGTTACATCAAGACAGGGTCTGGCTACACCTTC.

This chain links TRBV6-2 or TRBV6-3 with TRBJ2-1, with TRBD1 matching over 9 bases. This CDR3 region has 15 residues. J gave up 6 bases and V 6 bases, and 9 bases lay outside the gene matches. Germline V CDR1 and CDR2: MNHEY, SVGEGT. The DNA for the CDR3 is TGTGCCAGCAGCCAGCCCGGGACAGGGTTCAATGAGCAGTTCTTC. This sequence encodes CASSQPGTGFNEQFF.

The rearrangement joins TRBV5-1 to TRBJ1-1, with D perhaps TRBD1 (6 bases). Per the germline V gene, CDR1 is SGHRS and CDR2 is YFSETQ. This CDR3 contains 14 residues. Trimming stripped 0 bases from V and 4 bases from J, with 10 bases between. CDR3 nucleotides: TGCGCCAGCAGCTTGGGCAGGGGTTTCACTGAAGCTTTCTTT. It is translated as CASSLGRGFTEAFF.

The chain couples TRBV7-2 to TRBJ2-7, with 7 bases lining up with TRBD1. The CDR3 runs 14 residues. Germline CDR1 is SGHTA and CDR2 is FQGNSA. V lost 5 bases, J lost 5 bases, and 9 bases stayed unmatched. The CDR3, as DNA: TGTGCCAGCAGCCCCAACAGGGGTGGCAACGAGCAGTACTTC. Its translation: CASSPNRGGNEQYF.

The chain links TRBV4-3 to TRBJ1-2; D unresolved. The CDR3 length is 15 residues. The germline V gene encodes CDR1 LGHNA and CDR2 YSLEER. Trimming shortened V by 0 bases and J by 6 bases, and 14 bases separated the two germline ends. CDR3 bases: TGCGCCAGCAGCCAAGATTCGGGCAGGAGGAATGGCTACACCTTC. This codes for CASSQDSGRRNGYTF.